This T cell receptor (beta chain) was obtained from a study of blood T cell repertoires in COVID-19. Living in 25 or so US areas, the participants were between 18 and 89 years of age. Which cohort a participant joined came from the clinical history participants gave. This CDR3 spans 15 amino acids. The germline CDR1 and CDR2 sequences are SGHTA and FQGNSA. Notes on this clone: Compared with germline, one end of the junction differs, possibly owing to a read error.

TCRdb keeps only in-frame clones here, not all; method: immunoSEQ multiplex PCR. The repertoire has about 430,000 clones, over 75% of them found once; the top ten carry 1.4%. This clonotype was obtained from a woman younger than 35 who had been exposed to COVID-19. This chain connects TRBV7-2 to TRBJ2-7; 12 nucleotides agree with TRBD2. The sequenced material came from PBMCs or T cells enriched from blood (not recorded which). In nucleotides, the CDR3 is TGTGCCAGCAGGACAGCGGGGCCTAGCGGGGGGGCCTTGAACTTC. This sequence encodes CASRTAGPSGGALNF.